The clone carrying this T cell receptor (beta chain) occurred once. The antigen is unknown. This record belongs to a study of OX40 agonist ivuxolimab in advanced cancers. Study results and caveats: Low normalized clonal expansion also occurred in some nonresponding patients. People who partly responded at 0.1-3.0 mg/kg had some of the least clonal expansion seen.

V was shortened by 6 bases and J by 2 bases, with 7 bases between the two germline ends. This CDR3 region has 13 residues. Germline CDR1 SGHNT, CDR2 YENEEA. Clones were read by immunoSEQ multiplex PCR, and TCRdb kept only the in-frame ones, dropping some. The table has 70,000 to 95,000 clones, about 92% seen once. The sample in question was CD4+ or CD8+ T cells sorted from blood, obtained in a trial of the OX40 agonist ivuxolimab. This clonotype was sampled from an adult with an advanced solid tumor such as melanoma, head and neck, liver or kidney cancer. This rearrangement joins TRBV11-3 to TRBJ2-2; D not certain. This CDR3 reads CASSPTNTGELFF. CDR3 in DNA: TGTGCCAGCAGTCCAACCAACACCGGGGAGCTGTTTTTT. The whole variable domain, remainder taken from reference TRBV11-3 and TRBJ2-2, is EAGVVQSPRYKIIEKKQPVAFWCNPISGHNTLYWYLQNLGQGPELLIRYENEEAVDDSQLPKDRFSAERLKGVDSTLKIQPAELGDSAVYLCASSPTNTGELFFGEGSRLTVL.